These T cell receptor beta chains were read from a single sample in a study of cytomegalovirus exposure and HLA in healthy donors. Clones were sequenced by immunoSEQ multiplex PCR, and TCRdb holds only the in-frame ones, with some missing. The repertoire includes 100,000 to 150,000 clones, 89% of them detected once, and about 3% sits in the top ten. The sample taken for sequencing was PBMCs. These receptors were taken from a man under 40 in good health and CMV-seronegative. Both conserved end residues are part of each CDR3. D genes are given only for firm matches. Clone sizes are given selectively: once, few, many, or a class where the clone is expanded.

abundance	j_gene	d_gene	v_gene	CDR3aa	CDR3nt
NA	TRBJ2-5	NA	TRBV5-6	CASSLRAGARGETQYF	TGTGCCAGCAGCCTTCGGGCGGGGGCTAGGGGGGAGACCCAGTACTTC
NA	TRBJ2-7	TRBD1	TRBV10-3	CAISEPGQPWNYEQYF	TGTGCCATCAGTGAACCGGGACAGCCCTGGAACTACGAGCAGTACTTC
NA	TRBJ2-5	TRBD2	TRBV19	CASSIEIGQREEETQYF	TGTGCCAGTAGTATAGAAATAGGACAGCGGGAGGAAGAGACCCAGTACTTC
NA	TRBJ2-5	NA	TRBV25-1	CASSPLGGPTQETQYF	TGTGCCAGCAGTCCCCTGGGCGGGCCGACCCAAGAGACCCAGTACTTC
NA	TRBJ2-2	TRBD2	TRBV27	CASSSSRTRTNTGELFF	TGTGCCAGCAGTTCGTCCCGGACTAGAACTAACACCGGGGAGCTGTTTTTT
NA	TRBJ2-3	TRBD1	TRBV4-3	CASSQAPPTGGRIDTQYF	TGCGCCAGCAGCCAAGCCCCCCCTACAGGGGGCAGGATAGATACGCAGTATTTT
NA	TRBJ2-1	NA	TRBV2	CASSPGSYNEQFF	TGTGCCAGCAGCCCGGGATCCTACAATGAGCAGTTCTTC
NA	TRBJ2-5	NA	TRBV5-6	CASSFSYRVQETQYF	TGTGCCAGCAGCTTTTCTTACAGGGTCCAAGAGACCCAGTACTTC
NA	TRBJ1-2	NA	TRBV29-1	CSVRGTTNYGYTF	TGCAGCGTTCGAGGGACAACTAACTATGGCTACACCTTC
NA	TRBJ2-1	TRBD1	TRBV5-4	CASHGSGTGFFPQFF	TGTGCCAGCCACGGCTCCGGGACAGGGTTTTTCCCGCAGTTCTTC
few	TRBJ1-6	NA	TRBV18	CASSDSPYNSPLHF	TGTGCCAGCTCCGACAGTCCCTATAATTCACCCCTCCACTTT
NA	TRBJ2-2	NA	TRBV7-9	CASSLTRLGQINTGELFF	TGTGCCAGCAGCTTGACCCGATTGGGACAAATTAACACCGGGGAGCTGTTTTTT
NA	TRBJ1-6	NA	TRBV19	CASSMIEGIGSPLHF	TGTGCCAGTAGTATGATAGAGGGAATCGGCTCACCCCTCCACTTT
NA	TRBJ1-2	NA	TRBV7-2	CASSPHVRTDYTF	TGTGCCAGCAGCCCCCACGTCCGGACAGACTACACCTTC
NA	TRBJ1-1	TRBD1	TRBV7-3	CASSLTGASGTEAFF	TGTGCCAGCAGCTTGACAGGGGCCTCGGGGACTGAAGCTTTCTTT
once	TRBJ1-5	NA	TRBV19	CASSIAGRNNQPQHF	TGTGCCAGTAGTATAGCGGGGAGGAACAATCAGCCCCAGCATTTT
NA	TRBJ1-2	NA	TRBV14	CASSHPGVPPYQGYTF	TGTGCCAGCAGCCATCCCGGGGTACCCCCCTATCAAGGCTACACCTTC
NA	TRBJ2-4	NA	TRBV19	CASTRRGGKNIQYF	TGTGCCAGTACCCGAAGGGGAGGCAAAAACATTCAGTACTTC
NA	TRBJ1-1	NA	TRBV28	CASRGAAQTNTEAFF	TGTGCCAGCAGGGGCGCCGCACAAACGAACACTGAAGCTTTCTTT
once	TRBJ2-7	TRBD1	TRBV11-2	CASSLDQFQAGGKEQYF	TGTGCCAGCAGCTTAGATCAGTTTCAGGCAGGGGGTAAAGAGCAGTACTTC
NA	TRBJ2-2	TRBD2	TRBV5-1	CASSSGLSGGELFF	TGCGCCAGCAGCTCGGGACTAAGTGGCGGGGAGCTGTTTTTT
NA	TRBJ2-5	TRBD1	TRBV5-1	CASSLGTALEETQYF	TGCGCCAGCAGCCTCGGGACAGCGTTAGAAGAGACCCAGTACTTC
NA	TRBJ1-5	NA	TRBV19	CASSPYLGGGNQPQHF	TGTGCCAGTAGTCCCTACCTGGGGGGGGGCAATCAGCCCCAGCATTTT
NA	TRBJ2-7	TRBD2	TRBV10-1	CASRSGGSYEQYF	TGCGCCAGCAGGAGCGGGGGCTCCTACGAGCAGTACTTC
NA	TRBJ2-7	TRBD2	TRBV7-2	CASSEKLAGGLYEQYF	TGTGCCAGCAGCGAGAAACTAGCGGGGGGGCTCTACGAGCAGTACTTC
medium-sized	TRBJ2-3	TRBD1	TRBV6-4	CASSDGTGGKDTQYF	TGTGCCAGCAGTGACGGGACAGGGGGCAAAGATACGCAGTATTTT
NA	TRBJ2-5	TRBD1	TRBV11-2	CASSLRTGQSETQYF	TGTGCCAGCAGCCTAAGGACAGGGCAATCGGAGACCCAGTACTTC
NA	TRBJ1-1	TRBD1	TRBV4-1	CASSQMDRGRNTEAFF	TGCGCCAGCAGCCAAATGGACAGGGGTCGGAACACTGAAGCTTTCTTT
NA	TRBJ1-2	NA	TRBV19	CASRPRGIDYGYTF	TGTGCCAGTAGACCTCGGGGAATCGACTATGGCTACACCTTC
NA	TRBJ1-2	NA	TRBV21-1	CASTGPALLPGIYGYTF	TGTGCCAGCACTGGCCCTGCCCTCCTCCCAGGGATCTATGGCTACACCTTC
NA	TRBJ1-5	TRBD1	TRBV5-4	CASSRQGLNQPQHF	TGTGCCAGCAGCCGACAGGGTTTAAATCAGCCCCAGCATTTT